In its sample, the clone carrying this TCR beta chain was seen many times. This specimen belongs to a study of molecular identifiers for immune sequencing clone quantification. Turning to the study itself: Naive CD8 cell RNA, from approximately 20,000 or 100,000 cells, was split five ways in replicates, with four sequenced.

A CD8+CD4-CCR7+CD45RA+ phenotype served as the sorting definition for naive CD8 T cells. V was pared by 0 bases and J by 4 bases, with 13 bases between. This CDR3 has 16 amino acids. In germline, CDR1 is LGHNA, CDR2 YSLEER. With listed TCR primers and previously described methods, bulk TCR libraries were prepared. TCRdb re-called the PCR reads through MiXCR, storing one row per CDR3 protein. Of approximately 90,000 distinct CDR3 sequences listed, 20% to 25% are singletons. This rearrangement joins TRBV4-3 to TRBJ1-3; TRBD1 is a possible D gene (5 bases). This clonotype was sampled from a human donor in good health. Some libraries in this study had Jurkat cell RNA spiked in. The specimen was naive CD8+ T cells from blood, with Jurkat cell RNA spiked in. Stated subset: FACS-sorted CD8+CD4-CCR7+CD45RA+ naive T cells. CDR3 sequence (DNA): TGCGCCAGCAGCCAAGATAGCAGGGCTGGGGGAAACACCATATATTTT. It translates to CASSQDSRAGGNTIYF.